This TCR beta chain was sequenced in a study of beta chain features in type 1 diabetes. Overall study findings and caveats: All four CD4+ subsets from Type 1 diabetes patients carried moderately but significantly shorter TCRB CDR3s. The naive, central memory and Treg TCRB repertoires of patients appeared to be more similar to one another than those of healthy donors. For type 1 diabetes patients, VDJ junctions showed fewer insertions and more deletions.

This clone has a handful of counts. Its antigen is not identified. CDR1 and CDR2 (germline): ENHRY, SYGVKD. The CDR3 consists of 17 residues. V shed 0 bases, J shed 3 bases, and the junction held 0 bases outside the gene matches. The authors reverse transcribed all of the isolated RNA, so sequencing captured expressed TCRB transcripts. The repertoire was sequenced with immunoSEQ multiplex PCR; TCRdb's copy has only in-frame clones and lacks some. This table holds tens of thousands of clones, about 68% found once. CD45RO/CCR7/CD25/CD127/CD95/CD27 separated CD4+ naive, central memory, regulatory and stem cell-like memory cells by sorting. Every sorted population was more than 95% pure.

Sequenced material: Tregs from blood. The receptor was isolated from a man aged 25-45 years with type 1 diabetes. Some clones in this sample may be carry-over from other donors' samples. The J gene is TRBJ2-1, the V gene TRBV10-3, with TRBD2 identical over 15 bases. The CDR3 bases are TGTGCCATCAGTGAGTCGGGACTAGCGGGGGGCTACAATGAGCAGTTCTTC. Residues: CAISESGLAGGYNEQFF.